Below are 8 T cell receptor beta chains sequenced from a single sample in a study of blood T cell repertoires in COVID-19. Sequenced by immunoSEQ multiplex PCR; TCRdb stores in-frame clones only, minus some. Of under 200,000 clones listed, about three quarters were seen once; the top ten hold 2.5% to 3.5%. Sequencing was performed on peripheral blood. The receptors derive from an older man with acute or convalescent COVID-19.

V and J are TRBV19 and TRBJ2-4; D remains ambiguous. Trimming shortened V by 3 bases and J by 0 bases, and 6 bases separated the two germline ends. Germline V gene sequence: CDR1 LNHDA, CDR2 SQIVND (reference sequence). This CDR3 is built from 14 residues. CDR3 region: CASSMRLAKNIQYF. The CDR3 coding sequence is TGTGCCAGTAGTATGAGGTTAGCCAAAAACATTCAGTACTTC.

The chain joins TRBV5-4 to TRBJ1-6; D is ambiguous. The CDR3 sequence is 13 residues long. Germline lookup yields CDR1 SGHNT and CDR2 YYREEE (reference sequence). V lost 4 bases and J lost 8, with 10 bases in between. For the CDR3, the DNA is TGTGCCAGCAGCCGGGGTGGCGATTCACCCCTCCACTTT. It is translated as CASSRGGDSPLHF.

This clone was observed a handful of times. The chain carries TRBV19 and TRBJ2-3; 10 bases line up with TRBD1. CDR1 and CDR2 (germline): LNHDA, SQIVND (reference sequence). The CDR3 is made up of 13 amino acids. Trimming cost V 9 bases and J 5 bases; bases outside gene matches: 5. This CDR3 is CASAGQGRDTQYF. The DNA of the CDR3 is TGTGCCAGCGCGGGACAGGGGAGAGATACGCAGTATTTT.

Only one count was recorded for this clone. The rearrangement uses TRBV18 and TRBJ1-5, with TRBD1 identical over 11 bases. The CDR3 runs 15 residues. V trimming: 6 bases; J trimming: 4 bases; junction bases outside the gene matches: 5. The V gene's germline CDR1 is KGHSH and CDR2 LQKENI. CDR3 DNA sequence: TGTGCCAGCTCGATAGGACAGGGGGCTAATCAGCCCCAGCATTTT. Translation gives CASSIGQGANQPQHF.

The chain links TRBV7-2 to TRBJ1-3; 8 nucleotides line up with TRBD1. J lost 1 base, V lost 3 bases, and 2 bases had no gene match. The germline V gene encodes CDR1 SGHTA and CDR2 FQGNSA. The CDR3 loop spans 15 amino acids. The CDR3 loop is CASSLTGDSGNTIYF. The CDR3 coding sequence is TGTGCCAGCAGCTTGACAGGGGATTCTGGAAACACCATATATTTT.

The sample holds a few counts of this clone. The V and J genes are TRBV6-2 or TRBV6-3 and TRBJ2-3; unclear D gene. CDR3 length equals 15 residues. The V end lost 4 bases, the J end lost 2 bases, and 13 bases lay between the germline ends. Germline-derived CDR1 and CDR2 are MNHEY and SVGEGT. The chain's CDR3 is CASSFINRYTDTQYF. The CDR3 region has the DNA TGTGCCAGCAGTTTCATCAACAGATACACAGATACGCAGTATTTT.

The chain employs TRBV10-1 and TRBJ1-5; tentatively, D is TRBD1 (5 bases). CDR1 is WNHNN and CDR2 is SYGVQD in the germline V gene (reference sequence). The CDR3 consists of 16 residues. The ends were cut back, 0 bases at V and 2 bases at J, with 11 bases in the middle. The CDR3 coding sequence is TGCGCCAGCAGTGAGTCGTGGGGGAGGGGCAATCAGCCCCAGCATTTT. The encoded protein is CASSESWGRGNQPQHF.

This CDR3 reads CASSLGGTMNTEAFF. The DNA of the CDR3 is TGTGCCAGCAGCTTAGGAGGTACTATGAACACTGAAGCTTTCTTT. The rearrangement links TRBV11-2 to TRBJ1-1; D not resolved. The CDR3 has 15 amino acids. The germline CDR1 and CDR2 sequences are SGHAT and FQNNGV. V lost 1 base to trimming and J lost 0 bases, with 9 bases between them.